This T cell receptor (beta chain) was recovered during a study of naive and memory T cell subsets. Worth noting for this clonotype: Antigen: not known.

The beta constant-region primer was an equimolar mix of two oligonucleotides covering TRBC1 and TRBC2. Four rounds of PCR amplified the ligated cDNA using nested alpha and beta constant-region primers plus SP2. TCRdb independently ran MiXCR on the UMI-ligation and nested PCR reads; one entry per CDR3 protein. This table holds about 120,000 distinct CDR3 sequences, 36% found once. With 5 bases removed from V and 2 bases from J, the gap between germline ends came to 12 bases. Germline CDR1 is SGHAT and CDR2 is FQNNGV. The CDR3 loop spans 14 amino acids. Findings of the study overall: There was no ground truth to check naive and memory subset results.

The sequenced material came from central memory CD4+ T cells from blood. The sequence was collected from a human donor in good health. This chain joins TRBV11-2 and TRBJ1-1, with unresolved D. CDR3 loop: CASSPRKPNTEAFF. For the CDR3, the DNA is TGTGCCAGCAGCCCCAGAAAGCCCAACACTGAAGCTTTCTTT.